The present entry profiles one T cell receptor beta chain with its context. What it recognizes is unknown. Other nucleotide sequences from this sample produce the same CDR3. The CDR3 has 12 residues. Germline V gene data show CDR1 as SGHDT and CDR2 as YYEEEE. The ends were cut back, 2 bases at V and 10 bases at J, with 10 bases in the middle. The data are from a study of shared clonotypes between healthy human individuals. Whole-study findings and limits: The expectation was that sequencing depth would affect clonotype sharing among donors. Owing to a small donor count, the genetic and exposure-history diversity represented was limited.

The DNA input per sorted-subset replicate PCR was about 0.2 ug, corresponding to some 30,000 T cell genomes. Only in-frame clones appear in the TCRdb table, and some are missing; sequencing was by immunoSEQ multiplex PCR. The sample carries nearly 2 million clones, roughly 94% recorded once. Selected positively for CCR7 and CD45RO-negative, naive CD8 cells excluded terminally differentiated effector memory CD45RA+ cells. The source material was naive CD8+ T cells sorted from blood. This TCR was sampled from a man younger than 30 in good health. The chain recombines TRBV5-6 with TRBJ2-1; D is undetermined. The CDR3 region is CASSFLEGEQFF. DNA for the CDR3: TGTGCCAGCAGCTTCTTGGAAGGAGAGCAGTTCTTC.